This passage covers 11 T cell receptor beta chains from one sample sequenced in a study of T-cell memory formation after mild COVID-19. A single record per CDR3 protein comes from TCRdb applying MiXCR to the 5' RACE reads. The data hold around 130,000 distinct CDR3 sequences, with approximately 5.9% observed a single time. Sequenced input: PBMCs or a T cell subset sorted from them (not recorded which). The receptors come from an adult woman who had mild COVID-19 (a few samples of this study predate the infection). Cell type and time point are not known.

This clonotype was observed at least ten times. The chain has TRBV6-5 and TRBJ2-5, with D possibly being TRBD2 (5 bases). Germline CDR1 MNHEY, CDR2 SVGAGI. The CDR3 runs 16 residues. The V end was cut by 0 bases, the J end by 0 bases, with 11 bases between. The CDR3 reads CASSYSGEADQETQYF. The CDR3 DNA follows: TGTGCCAGCAGTTACTCCGGCGAAGCGGACCAAGAGACCCAGTACTTC.

This clonotype was seen a few times. V and J are TRBV7-6 and TRBJ1-2; no firm D call. Germline CDR1 is SGHVS and CDR2 is FNYEAQ. The germline V and J ends were trimmed by 0 bases and 4 bases, with 15 bases remaining between them. CDR3 size: 16 residues. The CDR3 nucleotides read TGTGCCAGCAGCTTAGCCCCTCTCCCAAGCCCCTATGGCTACACCTTC. It yields the protein CASSLAPLPSPYGYTF.

This clonotype has just a few counts. The chain has TRBV9 and TRBJ2-7; D ambiguous. The CDR3 runs 14 residues. The germline V gene has CDR1 SGDLS and CDR2 YYNGEE. V dropped 0 bases and J dropped 2 bases, with 9 bases sitting between them. The CDR3 region has the DNA TGTGCCAGCAGCGTAGGACTTAACGCCTACGAGCAGTACTTC. Translating it yields CASSVGLNAYEQYF.

The chain joins TRBV2 to TRBJ2-7; D gene uncertain. The CDR3 loop spans 14 amino acids. The V gene's germline CDR1 is SNHLY and CDR2 FYNNEI. V gave up 1 base and J gave up 3 bases, with 10 bases separating them. The CDR3 loop reads CASSEEDGYYEQYF. DNA for the CDR3: TGTGCCAGCAGTGAAGAGGATGGGTACTACGAGCAGTACTTC.

This clonotype was picked up a small number of times. V and J are TRBV24-1 and TRBJ1-1; 12 bases align to TRBD1. CDR1 and CDR2 from the germline V gene are KGHDR and SFDVKD. The V gene end was trimmed by 2 bases and the J gene end by 9 bases; junction bases not matched to a gene: 6. The CDR3 extends over 15 amino acids. The DNA of the CDR3 is TGTGCCACCAGTGATTCGGGACAGGGGGCCCTCAAAGCTTTCTTT. Encoded protein: CATSDSGQGALKAFF.

The gene calls are TRBV2 and TRBJ1-1, with D perhaps matching TRBD1 (5 bases). Germline V gene lookup returns CDR1 SNHLY and CDR2 FYNNEI. V gave up 6 bases and J gave up 1 base, with 9 bases separating them. The CDR3 sequence is 13 residues long. CDR3 bases: TGTGCCAGCAGAGGGGATCGGAACACTGAAGCTTTCTTT. This translates into CASRGDRNTEAFF. Variable domain in full (rest from reference TRBV2 and TRBJ1-1): EPEVTQTPSHQVTQMGQEVILRCVPISNHLYFYWYRQILGQKVEFLVSFYNNEISEKSEIFDDQFSVERPDGSNFTLKIRSTKLEDSAMYFCASRGDRNTEAFFGQGTRLTVV.

The chain couples TRBV11-3 to TRBJ2-5; TRBD1 agrees at 9 bases. The CDR3 runs to 15 residues. V shed 2 bases, J shed 4 bases, and the junction held 5 bases outside the gene matches. CDR1 and CDR2 (germline): SGHNT, YENEEA. This chain's CDR3 is CASSLNRGRVETQYF. CDR3 DNA sequence: TGTGCCAGCAGCTTAAACAGGGGGCGCGTAGAGACCCAGTACTTC.

This clonotype was seen repeatedly, ten times or more. The chain couples TRBV10-3 to TRBJ2-7; either TRBD1 or TRBD2 may fit D (5 bases each). CDR1 and CDR2 from the germline V gene are ENHRY and SYGVKD. The germline V and J ends were trimmed by 4 bases and 0 bases, with 10 bases remaining between them. This CDR3 contains 14 residues. The CDR3 bases are TGTGCCATCAGTGGAGGGGAAATCTCCTACGAGCAGTACTTC. The encoded protein is CAISGGEISYEQYF.

In this sample, this clonotype turned up a few times. The V and J genes are TRBV12-3 or TRBV12-4 and TRBJ1-5; no definite D call. This CDR3 has 13 amino acids. Trimming shortened V by 3 bases and J by 4 bases, and 7 bases separated the two germline ends. The CDR3 is CASSFTQNQPQHF. Here the CDR3 DNA reads TGTGCCAGCAGTTTCACACAGAATCAGCCCCAGCATTTT.

This clonotype was observed a few times. In DNA, the CDR3 is TGTGCCAGCAGCATACCGGGACTAGCGGGAGGTAACGGGGAGCTGTTTTTT. Its protein is CASSIPGLAGGNGELFF. The genes are TRBV12-3 or TRBV12-4 and TRBJ2-2; 15 bases line up with TRBD2. The CDR3 length is 17 residues. The V and J ends lost 6 bases and 7 bases, in that order; junction bases with no gene match: 9.

The V and J genes are TRBV20-1 and TRBJ2-2; TRBD1 aligns across 9 bases. V shed 0 bases, J shed 8 bases, and the junction held 10 bases outside the gene matches. The CDR3 has 16 residues. Germline values: CDR1 DFQATT, CDR2 SNEGSKA (reference sequence). The CDR3 DNA is TGCAGTGCTAGAGATAGGGACAGGGAAGTTGCAGGGGAGCTGTTTTTT. Protein: CSARDRDREVAGELFF.